Listed here is a single T cell receptor (beta chain). Its antigen is undetermined. These data come from a study of cytomegalovirus exposure and HLA in healthy donors. Study-wide results and limits: The study listed 164 cytomegalovirus-associated TCR beta chains.

PCR was performed using 60 Vbeta and 13 Jbeta primers. Produced via immunoSEQ multiplex PCR; TCRdb's table is partial and in-frame only. The sample holds around 110,000 clones, 60% to 85% seen once. Sequenced input: PBMCs. This TCR was sampled from a male donor in good health and CMV-seropositive.

The CDR3: CASRAQTGLGTEAFF. The CDR3 DNA reads as TGTGCCAGCAGAGCCCAGACAGGGTTGGGCACTGAAGCTTTCTTT. The V and J genes are TRBV6-6 and TRBJ1-1, with 7 bases fitting TRBD1. Germline CDR1 and CDR2: MNHNY and SVGAGI (reference sequence). The V segment lost 6 bases and the J segment 4 bases; nucleotides outside the gene matches: 11. CDR3 length equals 15 residues.